These 8 T cell receptor beta chains came from one sample sequenced in a study of T-cell reconstitution after alpha-beta-depleted transplantation in children. Unique molecular identifiers featured in how the TCRbeta library was prepared. TCRdb called the PCR reads again in MiXCR, with one record for every CDR3 protein. Of hundreds of thousands of distinct CDR3 sequences listed, over 10% are singletons. The source was PBMCs, collected before TCRalphabeta/CD19-depleted stem cell transplant. Receptors were obtained from a girl aged 2-15 years with congenital amegakaryocytic thrombocytopenia, due to receive a stem cell transplant.

This clonotype showed up many times. The chain links TRBV7-6 to TRBJ2-3, with D unresolved. The CDR3 consists of 14 residues. The V end was cut by 0 bases, the J end by 8 bases, with 12 bases between. Germline CDR1 SGHVS, CDR2 FNYEAQ. CDR3 loop: CASSLAPRASTQYF. The CDR3 region has the DNA TGTGCCAGCAGCTTAGCGCCGAGAGCGAGTACGCAGTATTTT.

This clonotype was seen more than once but under ten times. Here the CDR3 reads CASSVTLAGKTDTQYF. The CDR3 coding sequence is TGTGCCAGCAGCGTCACACTAGCGGGCAAAACAGATACGCAGTATTTT. The chain carries TRBV9 and TRBJ2-3; 9 bases are a match to TRBD2. The CDR3 is 16 amino acids. V shed 2 bases, J shed 3 bases, and the junction held 7 bases outside the gene matches. Germline-derived CDR1 and CDR2 are SGDLS and YYNGEE.

The table lists this clonotype with many counts. The chain employs TRBV29-1 and TRBJ2-7; 9 nucleotides agree with TRBD1. The CDR3 runs to 13 residues. V lost 6 bases to trimming and J lost 7 bases; unmatched junction nucleotides: 10. Germline V CDR1 and CDR2: SQVTM, ANQGSEA. The CDR3 DNA follows: TGCAGCGTGGGACAGGGTATTCCCCTTGAGCAGTACTTC. This encodes CSVGQGIPLEQYF.

This clonotype was detected ten times or more. This chain uses TRBV20-1 with TRBJ1-2; D may be TRBD1 (6 bases). CDR3 length: 13 amino acids. Germline CDR1 DFQATT, CDR2 SNEGSKA (reference sequence). V was pared by 3 bases and J by 6 bases, with 14 bases between. The CDR3 DNA reads as TGCAGTGCTAGTGATTGGGGGCGAGATGGCTACACCTTC. Translated, it gives CSASDWGRDGYTF.

This clonotype turned up a few times. The J gene is TRBJ2-5, the V gene TRBV18; the D is unclear. V was pared by 8 bases and J by 5 bases, with 24 bases between. CDR3 length: 16 amino acids. Germline V gene lookup returns CDR1 KGHSH and CDR2 LQKENI. In DNA, the CDR3 is TGTGCCAGCCAAAACCCCGACCCCTTTAAGGACGAGACCCAGTACTTC. It encodes CASQNPDPFKDETQYF. The full variable domain, in which reference TRBV18 and TRBJ2-5 provide the parts outside the CDR3, is NAGVMQNPRHLVRRRGQEARLRCSPMKGHSHVYWYRQLPEEGLKFMVYLQKENIIDESGMPKERFSAEFPKEGPSILRIQQVVRGDSAAYFCASQNPDPFKDETQYFGPGTRLLVL.

In this sample, this clonotype turned up many times. This chain connects TRBV5-1 to TRBJ2-5, with 11 bases lining up with TRBD2. The CDR3 loop spans 14 amino acids. Per the germline V gene, CDR1 is SGHRS and CDR2 is YFSETQ. V gave up 4 bases and J gave up 5 bases; unmatched junction bases: 4. CDR3 coding DNA: TGCGCCAGCAGCGTCGGGACTAGCGGTGAGACCCAGTACTTC. This translates into CASSVGTSGETQYF.

V and J are TRBV29-1 and TRBJ2-2, with 8 nucleotides matching TRBD2. CDR1 SQVTM and CDR2 ANQGSEA come from the germline V gene. The CDR3 totals 15 residues. With V trimmed by 5 bases and J by 5 bases, 10 bases remained unmatched. Written as DNA, the CDR3 is TGCAGCGTTCGTACGCGGGGGGCGGATACCGGGGAGCTGTTTTTT. The encoded protein is CSVRTRGADTGELFF.

This clonotype has ten or more counts. The chain joins TRBV10-3 to TRBJ2-1; D is possibly TRBD1 (5 bases). Germline V gene data show CDR1 as ENHRY and CDR2 as SYGVKD. The CDR3 is made up of 17 amino acids. V lost 2 bases to trimming and J lost 2 bases, with 16 bases between them. The CDR3 region is CAISEPNRRAPYNEQFF. CDR3 sequence (DNA): TGTGCCATCAGTGAGCCGAACAGGCGCGCACCCTACAATGAGCAGTTCTTC.